A single sample is the source of the 18 T cell receptor beta chains below, sequenced in a study of cytomegalovirus exposure and HLA in healthy donors. The PCR ran on 60 Vbeta and 13 Jbeta primers. Repertoires were generated with immunoSEQ multiplex PCR, while TCRdb's copy carries only in-frame clones and drops some. Of some 120,000 clones in the sample, roughly four fifths were seen once. Sequenced material: PBMCs. The origin of the receptors is a man aged 18 to 29 in good health and CMV-seronegative.

This clone showed up just once. The chain uses TRBV6-1 and TRBJ2-1; 11 bases are shared with TRBD1. CDR3 length equals 17 residues. Germline V gene data show CDR1 as MNHNS and CDR2 as SASEGT. J gave up 2 bases and V 2 bases, and 5 bases lay outside the gene matches. CDR3 coding DNA: TGTGCCAGCAGTGAACAGGACAGGGGGCGAACCTACAATGAGCAGTTCTTC. Amino acid sequence: CASSEQDRGRTYNEQFF.

The chain carries TRBV18 and TRBJ1-1; 9 positions agree with TRBD1. The CDR3 is 19 residues long. Per the germline V gene, CDR1 is KGHSH and CDR2 is LQKENI. The V gene end was trimmed by 2 bases and the J gene end by 0 bases; junction bases not matched to a gene: 13. CDR3 protein: CASSPEKRQGGGMNTEAFF. For the CDR3, the DNA is TGTGCCAGCTCACCAGAAAAGAGACAGGGGGGAGGGATGAACACTGAAGCTTTCTTT.

The chain has TRBV6-5 and TRBJ1-5; 9 bases align to TRBD1. V was pared by 11 bases and J by 4 bases, with 3 bases of the junction left unmatched. The germline V gene encodes CDR1 MNHEY and CDR2 SVGAGI. This CDR3 contains 12 residues. CDR3 DNA sequence: TGTGCCCTCGGACAGGGGAATCAGCCCCAGCATTTT. Encoded protein: CALGQGNQPQHF.

The chain combines TRBV6-6 with TRBJ1-1; a weak D match, TRBD1 (6 bases). V was cut by 4 bases and J by 7 bases, with 16 bases left in between. Germline V lookup: CDR1 MNHNY, CDR2 SVGAGI (reference sequence). This CDR3 region has 14 residues. The CDR3 DNA reads as TGTGCCAGCAGTTCCCGGACAGAAGGTGGTGAAGCTTTCTTT. Amino acids: CASSSRTEGGEAFF.

A single count supports this clone. The chain employs TRBV9 and TRBJ1-6; TRBD1 might be the D (6 bases). CDR1 is SGDLS and CDR2 is YYNGEE in the germline V gene. The V gene lost 3 bases and the J gene lost 6 bases, with 10 bases spanning the gap. This CDR3 is 14 amino acids long. CDR3 in DNA: TGTGCCAGCAGCGCGACAGGAGTTAATTCACCCCTCCACTTT. It encodes CASSATGVNSPLHF.

V and J are TRBV5-1 and TRBJ2-7; D might be TRBD2 (5 bases). Germline assignment: CDR1 SGHRS and CDR2 YFSETQ. CDR3 length equals 15 residues. The ends were cut back, 0 bases at V and 5 bases at J, with 15 bases in the middle. The CDR3 DNA reads TGCGCCAGCAGCTTGGCCGGGGTGGCAAGGGACGAGCAGTACTTC. Amino acids: CASSLAGVARDEQYF. The entire variable domain, with the rest obtained from reference TRBV5-1 and TRBJ2-7, is as follows: KAGVTQTPRYLIKTRGQQVTLSCSPISGHRSVSWYQQTPGQGLQFLFEYFSETQRNKGNFPGRFSGRQFSNSRSEMNVSTLELGDSALYLCASSLAGVARDEQYFGPGTRLTVT.

The table lists this clone with a count of one. The chain uses TRBV11-3 and TRBJ2-1; 9 bases map to TRBD2. V was clipped by 4 bases and J by 10 bases; unmatched bases: 5. The CDR3 has 13 amino acids. Germline loops: CDR1 SGHNT, CDR2 YENEEA. The CDR3 here is CASSSRGGLEQFF. For the CDR3, the DNA is TGTGCCAGCAGCTCGCGGGGGGGATTGGAGCAGTTCTTC.

This chain joins TRBV5-1 and TRBJ2-7, with TRBD1 identical over 7 bases. CDR3 length equals 13 residues. Looked up from germline, CDR1 is SGHRS and CDR2 is YFSETQ. V shed 4 bases, J shed 3 bases, and the junction held 4 bases outside the gene matches. CDR3 nucleotide sequence: TGCGCCAGCAGCCCCCGGGACAGCTACGAGCAGTACTTC. Encoded protein: CASSPRDSYEQYF.

The gene calls are TRBV7-3 and TRBJ1-1, with a weak D call TRBD1 (5 bases). Looked up from germline, CDR1 is SGHTA and CDR2 is FQGTGA. V was cut by 6 bases and J by 6 bases, with 20 bases left in between. CDR3 size: 15 residues. The CDR3, as DNA: TGTGCCAGCAGTCCATCTGGGGGGGGGATATCTGAAGCTTTCTTT. Residues: CASSPSGGGISEAFF.

This clone has just a few counts. J is TRBJ1-4 and V is TRBV6-1; TRBD1 matches at 8 bases. Trimming removed 6 bases from V and 2 bases from J; junction bases left unmatched: 5. The V gene's germline CDR1 is MNHNS and CDR2 SASEGT. The CDR3 is 15 amino acids. CDR3 in amino acids: CASRLGQATNEKLFF. In DNA form, the CDR3 reads TGTGCCAGCAGATTGGGACAGGCGACTAATGAAAAACTGTTTTTT.

This sequence joins TRBV2 and TRBJ1-2; tentatively, D is TRBD1 (5 bases). This CDR3 contains 12 residues. Germline V gene sequence: CDR1 SNHLY, CDR2 FYNNEI. Between the trimmed V and J ends, which lost 7 bases and 8 bases, there was a span of 14 bases. The CDR3 protein is CASTSVQGGYTF. CDR3 in DNA: TGTGCCAGCACCTCGGTCCAGGGAGGCTACACCTTC.

This chain connects TRBV2 to TRBJ2-5; TRBD1 matches at 9 bases. CDR1 and CDR2 (germline): SNHLY, FYNNEI. The CDR3 covers 13 residues. The V gene end was trimmed by 8 bases and the J gene end by 4 bases; junction bases not matched to a gene: 5. The CDR3 loop reads CASGGQGGETQYF. The CDR3, as DNA: TGTGCCAGCGGGGGACAGGGCGGAGAGACCCAGTACTTC.

The rearrangement joins TRBV7-9 to TRBJ2-7; maybe TRBD1 (6 bases). CDR1 is SEHNR, CDR2 FQNEAQ, per germline (reference sequence). The CDR3 is 15 amino acids. Trimming pared 2 bases from V and 4 bases from J, leaving 15 bases between. The CDR3 DNA is TGTGCCAGCAGCTTAACCGGGACACACGGGTACGAGCAGTACTTC. Translating gives CASSLTGTHGYEQYF.

The V and J genes are TRBV9 and TRBJ2-6; D might be TRBD1 (6 bases). This CDR3 spans 15 amino acids. V lost 1 base, J lost 3 bases, and 8 bases lay in between. CDR1 is SGDLS, CDR2 YYNGEE, per germline. CDR3 in amino acids: CASSVQGNGANVLTF. The DNA of the CDR3 is TGTGCCAGCAGCGTACAGGGGAATGGGGCCAACGTCCTGACTTTC.

This chain uses TRBV19 with TRBJ1-5; D gene uncertain. Between the trimmed V and J ends, which lost 3 bases and 3 bases, there was a span of 9 bases. This CDR3 has 14 residues. Germline loops: CDR1 LNHDA, CDR2 SQIVND (reference sequence). The CDR3 is CASSIRDINQPQHF. In DNA, the CDR3 is TGTGCCAGTAGTATCCGGGATATCAATCAGCCCCAGCATTTT.

The chain recombines TRBV6-5 with TRBJ2-1, with D possibly being TRBD1 (6 bases). Between the trimmed V and J ends, which lost 8 bases and 7 bases, there was a span of 12 bases. Per the germline V gene, CDR1 is MNHEY and CDR2 is SVGAGI. This CDR3 region has 12 residues. The CDR3 spells CASGLQGNEQFF. CDR3 DNA sequence: TGTGCCAGCGGTCTACAGGGTAATGAGCAGTTCTTC.

The rearrangement links TRBV6-1 to TRBJ2-2; D unclear. With 5 bases removed from V and 2 bases from J, the gap between germline ends came to 3 bases. The germline gives CDR1 MNHNS, CDR2 SASEGT. The CDR3 is 12 residues long. The CDR3 is CASSHNTGELFF. The CDR3 coding sequence is TGTGCCAGCAGTCATAACACCGGGGAGCTGTTTTTT.

This clone was observed once. This chain links TRBV4-1 with TRBJ2-1; D gene uncertain. Trimming removed 4 bases from V and 3 bases from J, with 7 bases in between. Germline V lookup: CDR1 MGHRA, CDR2 YSYEKL. The CDR3 runs to 13 residues. CDR3 loop: CASSPHIYNEQFF. Here the CDR3 DNA reads TGCGCCAGCAGCCCCCACATCTACAATGAGCAGTTCTTC.